Listed below are T cell receptor beta chains from one sample, sequenced in a study of cytomegalovirus exposure and HLA in healthy donors. Some clones are missing from TCRdb's copy, which holds only in-frame ones; the method was immunoSEQ multiplex PCR. The repertoire holds some 140,000 clones, approximately 79% seen once, with approximately 1% in the top ten. Sequencing used PBMCs. These receptors were taken from a man in his late teens or twenties in good health and CMV-seronegative. CDR3s include the opening cysteine and the closing phenylalanine or tryptophan. A D gene is named only where the DNA matches it firmly. Part of the rows lack a size; the others show once, few, many or a class for expanded clones.

V gene: TRBV29-1
D gene: NA
J gene: TRBJ1-1
clone size: NA
CDR3 DNA: TGCAGCGAGTCTGGACAGCTGAACACTGAAGCTTTCTTT
CDR3 protein: CSESGQLNTEAFF

V gene: TRBV20-1
D gene: NA
J gene: TRBJ2-1
clone size: NA
CDR3 DNA: TGTGGGAGCCAAGGTAATGAGCAGTTCTTC
CDR3 protein: CGSQGNEQFF

V gene: TRBV12-5
D gene: TRBD2
J gene: TRBJ2-7
clone size: NA
CDR3 DNA: TGTGCTAGTGGTTTGGGCGGGAGCAGCGACGAGCAGTACTTC
CDR3 protein: CASGLGGSSDEQYF

V gene: TRBV4-1
D gene: NA
J gene: TRBJ1-3
clone size: NA
CDR3 DNA: TGCGCCAGCAGCCAAGATTGGGGCAGGGCTACGGCGTCAGGAAACACCATATATTTT
CDR3 protein: CASSQDWGRATASGNTIYF

V gene: TRBV27
D gene: TRBD2
J gene: TRBJ2-3
clone size: NA
CDR3 DNA: TGTGCCAGCAGTTTATCCCCTAGCGGGGTGGGAGCGGCCACAGATACGCAGTATTTT
CDR3 protein: CASSLSPSGVGAATDTQYF

V gene: TRBV7-9
D gene: TRBD1
J gene: TRBJ2-5
clone size: few
CDR3 DNA: TGTGCCAGCAGCGGGTACCGGGACAGGTCTCAAGAGACCCAGTACTTC
CDR3 protein: CASSGYRDRSQETQYF

V gene: TRBV13
D gene: TRBD1
J gene: TRBJ1-2
clone size: NA
CDR3 DNA: TGTGCCAGCAGCTTAAGGGACAGGGGGCAAAGCTATGGCTACACCTTC
CDR3 protein: CASSLRDRGQSYGYTF

V gene: TRBV11-3
D gene: TRBD1
J gene: TRBJ1-5
clone size: NA
CDR3 DNA: TGTGCCAGCAGCTTAGAGACAGGGGGGTTACAGCCCCAGCATTTT
CDR3 protein: CASSLETGGLQPQHF

V gene: TRBV11-2
D gene: NA
J gene: TRBJ1-1
clone size: NA
CDR3 DNA: TGTGCCAGCAGCTCCCGCGGGACCGCGGATTACACTGAAGCTTTCTTT
CDR3 protein: CASSSRGTADYTEAFF

V gene: TRBV19
D gene: TRBD1
J gene: TRBJ2-1
clone size: NA
CDR3 DNA: TGTGCCAGTAGTATCCCGGGACAGGGGGAGTTCTTC
CDR3 protein: CASSIPGQGEFF

V gene: TRBV12-5
D gene: TRBD1
J gene: TRBJ1-1
clone size: NA
CDR3 DNA: TGTGCTAGTGGTTTGGTACCTACAGGGGGGGAAAGCGGGAACACTGAAGCTTTCTTT
CDR3 protein: CASGLVPTGGESGNTEAFF

V gene: TRBV18
D gene: TRBD2
J gene: TRBJ2-7
clone size: NA
CDR3 DNA: TGTGCCAGCTCACCGACTAGCGGGGGGGCCCTCGAGCAGTACTTC
CDR3 protein: CASSPTSGGALEQYF

V gene: TRBV6-5
D gene: NA
J gene: TRBJ2-7
clone size: NA
CDR3 DNA: TGTGCCAGCAGTTACTCACCGGCAGGGGCCACCTACGAGCAGTACTTC
CDR3 protein: CASSYSPAGATYEQYF

V gene: TRBV6-1
D gene: NA
J gene: TRBJ2-5
clone size: NA
CDR3 DNA: TGTGCCAGCAGTGGCCTCCCCGGAGAGACCCAGTACTTC
CDR3 protein: CASSGLPGETQYF

V gene: TRBV29-1
D gene: TRBD1
J gene: TRBJ2-7
clone size: NA
CDR3 DNA: TGCAGCGTTATAAACAGGGGATCCAACGAGCAGTACTTC
CDR3 protein: CSVINRGSNEQYF

V gene: TRBV30
D gene: TRBD1
J gene: TRBJ2-6
clone size: once
CDR3 DNA: TGTGCCTGGCGGACGACAGGGGGCACCAACGTCCTGACTTTC
CDR3 protein: CAWRTTGGTNVLTF

V gene: TRBV19
D gene: NA
J gene: TRBJ1-2
clone size: NA
CDR3 DNA: TGTGCCAGTACCGAGCAGGGGACCACTATGGGTGGCTACACCTTC
CDR3 protein: CASTEQGTTMGGYTF

V gene: TRBV4-3
D gene: NA
J gene: TRBJ1-2
clone size: NA
CDR3 DNA: TGCGCCAGCAGCCAAGGGGCAGACTATGGCTACACCTTC
CDR3 protein: CASSQGADYGYTF

V gene: TRBV19
D gene: NA
J gene: TRBJ1-2
clone size: NA
CDR3 DNA: TGTGCCAGTAGTACGACAGGAACTATAAACTATGGCTACACCTTC
CDR3 protein: CASSTTGTINYGYTF

V gene: TRBV10-3
D gene: NA
J gene: TRBJ2-5
clone size: NA
CDR3 DNA: TGTGCCATCAGTTTTAAAGAGACCCAGTACTTC
CDR3 protein: CAISFKETQYF

V gene: TRBV6-1
D gene: NA
J gene: TRBJ1-2
clone size: NA
CDR3 DNA: TGTGCCAGCAGTGAGAGGGGGGGCATCGATGGCTACACCTTC
CDR3 protein: CASSERGGIDGYTF

V gene: TRBV18
D gene: NA
J gene: TRBJ2-7
clone size: NA
CDR3 DNA: TGTGCCAGCTCACCCGGCCAGGTTCCCTACGAGCAGTACTTC
CDR3 protein: CASSPGQVPYEQYF

V gene: TRBV2
D gene: NA
J gene: TRBJ2-5
clone size: NA
CDR3 DNA: TGTGCCAGCAGTGAAGGGCTTAGCCCCCAGACCCAGTACTTC
CDR3 protein: CASSEGLSPQTQYF

V gene: TRBV4-3
D gene: NA
J gene: TRBJ2-7
clone size: NA
CDR3 DNA: TGCGCCAGCAGCCAAGCTGGCAGGGGCCGGGACGAGCAGTACTTC
CDR3 protein: CASSQAGRGRDEQYF

V gene: TRBV7-8
D gene: TRBD1
J gene: TRBJ1-3
clone size: once
CDR3 DNA: TGTGCCAGCAGCTTAGTCGGGGGACAGGCCCTTGCTGGAAACACCATATATTTT
CDR3 protein: CASSLVGGQALAGNTIYF

V gene: TRBV18
D gene: TRBD1
J gene: TRBJ1-6
clone size: NA
CDR3 DNA: TGTGCCAGCTCCGACAGGGTAGGTTCACCCCTCCACTTT
CDR3 protein: CASSDRVGSPLHF

V gene: TRBV11-2
D gene: TRBD1
J gene: TRBJ1-2
clone size: NA
CDR3 DNA: TGTGCCAGCAGCTTAGGTGGGACAGCGTATGGCTACACCTTC
CDR3 protein: CASSLGGTAYGYTF

V gene: TRBV18
D gene: TRBD1
J gene: TRBJ1-5
clone size: NA
CDR3 DNA: TGTGCCAGCTCACGGGAGCGACAGGGGGCAATTGCTAGCAATCAGCCCCAGCATTTT
CDR3 protein: CASSRERQGAIASNQPQHF

V gene: TRBV27
D gene: NA
J gene: TRBJ1-5
clone size: NA
CDR3 DNA: TGTGCCAGCAGTTCGGCAGGGGGCAATCAGCCCCAGCATTTT
CDR3 protein: CASSSAGGNQPQHF

V gene: TRBV6-6
D gene: NA
J gene: TRBJ1-5
clone size: NA
CDR3 DNA: TGTGCCAGCAGTCCAACGTGGGGAGCCACCCAGCCCCAGCATTTT
CDR3 protein: CASSPTWGATQPQHF

V gene: TRBV4-3
D gene: NA
J gene: TRBJ1-5
clone size: NA
CDR3 DNA: TGCGCCAGCAGCCAAGAACAGTATAGCAATCAGCCCCAGCATTTT
CDR3 protein: CASSQEQYSNQPQHF